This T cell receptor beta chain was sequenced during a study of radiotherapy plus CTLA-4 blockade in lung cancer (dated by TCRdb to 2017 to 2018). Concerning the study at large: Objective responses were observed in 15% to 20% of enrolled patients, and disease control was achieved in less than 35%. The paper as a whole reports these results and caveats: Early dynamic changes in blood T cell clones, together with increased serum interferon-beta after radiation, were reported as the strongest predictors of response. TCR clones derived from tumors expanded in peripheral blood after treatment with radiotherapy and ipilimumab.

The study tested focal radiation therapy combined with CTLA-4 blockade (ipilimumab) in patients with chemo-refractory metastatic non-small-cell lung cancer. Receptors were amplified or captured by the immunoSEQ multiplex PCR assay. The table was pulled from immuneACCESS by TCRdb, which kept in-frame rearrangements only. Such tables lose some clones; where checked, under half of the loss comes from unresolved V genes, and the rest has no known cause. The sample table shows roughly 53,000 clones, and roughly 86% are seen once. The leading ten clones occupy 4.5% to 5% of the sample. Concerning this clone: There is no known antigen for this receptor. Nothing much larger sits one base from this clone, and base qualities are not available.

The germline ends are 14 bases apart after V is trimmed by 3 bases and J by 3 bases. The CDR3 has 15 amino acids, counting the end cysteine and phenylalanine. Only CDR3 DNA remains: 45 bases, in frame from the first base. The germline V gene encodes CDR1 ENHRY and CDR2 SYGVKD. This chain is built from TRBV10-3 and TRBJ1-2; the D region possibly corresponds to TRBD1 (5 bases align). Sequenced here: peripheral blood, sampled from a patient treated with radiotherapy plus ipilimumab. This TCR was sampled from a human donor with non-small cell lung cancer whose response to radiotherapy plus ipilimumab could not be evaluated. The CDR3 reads CAISEDPDRYYGYTF. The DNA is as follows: TGTGCCATCAGTGAAGACCCTGACAGATACTATGGCTACACCTTC.